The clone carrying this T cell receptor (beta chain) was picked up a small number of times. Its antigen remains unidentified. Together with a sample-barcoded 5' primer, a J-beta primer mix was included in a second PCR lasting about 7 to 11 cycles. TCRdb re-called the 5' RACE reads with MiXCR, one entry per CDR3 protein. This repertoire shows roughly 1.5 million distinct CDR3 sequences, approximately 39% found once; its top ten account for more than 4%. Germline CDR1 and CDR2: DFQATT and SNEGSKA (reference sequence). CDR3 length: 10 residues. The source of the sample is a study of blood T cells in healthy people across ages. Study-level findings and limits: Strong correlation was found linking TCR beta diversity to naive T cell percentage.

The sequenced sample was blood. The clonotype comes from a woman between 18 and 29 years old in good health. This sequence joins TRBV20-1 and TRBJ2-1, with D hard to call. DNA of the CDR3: TGCAGCTGGAACAACAATGAGCAGTTCTTC. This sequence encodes CSWNNNEQFF.